The 27 T cell receptor beta chains in this list originate from one sample, sequenced in a study of OX40 agonist ivuxolimab in advanced cancers. Method: immunoSEQ multiplex PCR; TCRdb's copy keeps in-frame clones and lacks some. The table shows 80,000 or so clones, with roughly 91% occurring only once. The sample was CD4+ or CD8+ T cells sorted from blood, taken in a trial of the OX40 agonist ivuxolimab. Receptors originate from an adult with an advanced solid tumor such as melanoma, head and neck, liver or kidney cancer.

This sequence joins TRBV2 and TRBJ2-7; D may match TRBD1 or TRBD2 (5 bases each). The V gene's germline CDR1 is SNHLY and CDR2 FYNNEI. Trimming took off 6 bases at V and 0 bases at J, with 18 bases between the two ends. This CDR3 is built from 16 residues. The CDR3 DNA follows: TGTGCCAGCAGCGTACCTCGGGACCTTAGCTCCTACGAGCAGTACTTC. It specifies CASSVPRDLSSYEQYF.

The gene calls are TRBV2 and TRBJ2-3, with TRBD2 as a possible D gene (6 bases). Germline lookup yields CDR1 SNHLY and CDR2 FYNNEI. The ends were cut back, 6 bases at V and 2 bases at J, with 12 bases in the middle. The CDR3 runs 14 residues. The CDR3 sequence is CASSKAGFTDTQYF. CDR3 coding DNA: TGTGCCAGCAGCAAGGCGGGGTTCACAGATACGCAGTATTTT.

V and J are TRBV9 and TRBJ1-6; TRBD1 is a possible D gene (5 bases). The CDR3 has 15 residues. V gave up 3 bases and J gave up 5 bases, with 12 bases separating them. Germline lookup yields CDR1 SGDLS and CDR2 YYNGEE. For the CDR3, the DNA is TGTGCCAGCAGCGCCACCGGGACGGATAATTCACCCCTCCACTTT. Amino acids: CASSATGTDNSPLHF.

This clone was counted once. The V and J genes are TRBV14 and TRBJ2-1; tentatively, D is TRBD1 or TRBD2 (6 bases each). The V end lost 3 bases, the J end lost 6 bases, and 24 bases lay between the germline ends. The CDR3 runs to 18 residues. Germline CDR1 reads SGHDN; CDR2 reads FVKESK. CDR3 nucleotide sequence: TGTGCCAGCAGCCACCTCCGAGCCGGGGGCGGTCTGGCCAATGAGCAGTTCTTC. It specifies CASSHLRAGGGLANEQFF. The variable domain in full, completed from reference TRBV14 and TRBJ2-1, reads EAGVTQFPSHSVIEKGQTVTLRCDPISGHDNLYWYRRVMGKEIKFLLHFVKESKQDESGMPNNRFLAERTGGTYSTLKVQPAELEDSGVYFCASSHLRAGGGLANEQFFGPGTRLTVL.

The genes are TRBV4-3 and TRBJ2-3, with D perhaps matching TRBD2 (5 bases). The germline V gene has CDR1 LGHNA and CDR2 YSLEER. V lost 2 bases and J lost 2, with 11 bases in between. CDR3 length: 15 residues. CDR3 sequence: CASSQWNGLTDTQYF. The CDR3 DNA reads TGCGCCAGCAGCCAATGGAACGGACTCACAGATACGCAGTATTTT.

In nucleotides, the CDR3 is TGTGCCAGCAGCGACCTTATAGGGACTTTCTATGGCTACACCTTC. This gives the protein CASSDLIGTFYGYTF. This chain connects TRBV9 to TRBJ1-2, with a possible D match to TRBD1 (5 bases). Deletions cut 3 bases from V and 4 bases from J, with 16 bases between. The CDR3 spans 15 residues. Germline lookup yields CDR1 SGDLS and CDR2 YYNGEE.

This chain joins TRBV4-1 and TRBJ1-5; D ambiguous. This CDR3 has 15 residues. Germline V lookup: CDR1 MGHRA, CDR2 YSYEKL. The germline V and J ends were trimmed by 1 base and 0 bases, with 7 bases remaining between them. CDR3 DNA: TGCGCCAGCAGCCAAGGGCAGCTTAGCAATCAGCCCCAGCATTTT. It yields the protein CASSQGQLSNQPQHF.

The chain employs TRBV11-2 and TRBJ1-4, with D unclear. The CDR3 has 13 residues. Trimming took 2 bases from V and 7 from J, leaving 8 bases between them. Germline V gene sequence: CDR1 SGHAT, CDR2 FQNNGV. The CDR3 spells CASSLPRSEKLFF. The CDR3, as DNA: TGTGCCAGCAGCTTACCCCGGAGTGAAAAACTGTTTTTT.

CDR3 sequence: CASSLFGTEISYGYTF. The CDR3 DNA follows: TGTGCCAGCAGTTTATTTGGGACGGAAATTTCCTATGGCTACACCTTC. J is TRBJ1-2 and V is TRBV27; tentatively, D is TRBD1 (5 bases). V was shortened by 1 base and J by 4 bases, with 16 bases between the two germline ends. This CDR3 spans 16 amino acids. Germline V gene lookup returns CDR1 MNHEY and CDR2 SMNVEV (reference sequence).

The chain joins TRBV19 to TRBJ2-7; D remains ambiguous. The germline V gene has CDR1 LNHDA and CDR2 SQIVND (reference sequence). The CDR3 loop spans 15 amino acids. The V end was cut by 1 base, the J end by 0 bases, with 10 bases between. CDR3 DNA: TGTGCCAGTAGTATAGGGCTCCTGAGCTCCTACGAGCAGTACTTC. Encoded protein: CASSIGLLSSYEQYF.

This chain links TRBV27 with TRBJ2-2, with no clear D. Per germline, CDR1 MNHEY and CDR2 SMNVEV (reference sequence). The CDR3 consists of 19 residues. The V end was cut by 0 bases, the J end by 5 bases, with 22 bases between. The CDR3 region has the DNA TGTGCCAGCAGTTTATCGGGTTGGGGTGCTGACCTTGGAACCGGGGAGCTGTTTTTT. Its translation: CASSLSGWGADLGTGELFF.

This clone was seen once. The same CDR3 is also encoded by other DNA sequences in this sample. CDR3 in amino acids: CASSYTLNTEAFF. In nucleotides, the CDR3 is TGTGCCAGTAGTTATACACTGAACACTGAAGCTTTCTTT. The chain uses TRBV19 and TRBJ1-1; D is ambiguous. Germline values: CDR1 LNHDA, CDR2 SQIVND (reference sequence). The CDR3 runs 13 residues. The germline V and J ends were trimmed by 5 bases and 0 bases, with 7 bases remaining between them.

This chain connects TRBV10-3 to TRBJ2-3; tentative D call: TRBD2 (5 bases). Germline lookup yields CDR1 ENHRY and CDR2 SYGVKD. The V and J ends lost 2 bases and 0 bases respectively, with 12 bases between them. This CDR3 region has 16 residues. The CDR3 DNA reads TGTGCCATCAGTGAGAACGGGGATACTAGCACAGATACGCAGTATTTT. Protein sequence: CAISENGDTSTDTQYF.

The chain is built from TRBV10-3 and TRBJ1-5, with D possibly TRBD1 on 5 matching bases. Germline V lookup: CDR1 ENHRY, CDR2 SYGVKD. The CDR3 consists of 16 residues. Between the trimmed V and J ends, which lost 0 bases and 9 bases, there was a span of 18 bases. In nucleotides, the CDR3 is TGTGCCATCAGTGAGTCTCCAGGGAGGGTGGGATGGCCCCAGCATTTT. Protein sequence: CAISESPGRVGWPQHF.

V usage is TRBV9 and J usage is TRBJ2-7; D is perhaps TRBD2 (5 bases). CDR3 size: 14 residues. V lost 4 bases and J 7 bases, leaving 18 bases between the germline ends. The germline CDR1 and CDR2 sequences are SGDLS and YYNGEE. The CDR3 DNA sequence: TGTGCCAGCAGCCCTCCCTGGGGAGCTACGGAGCAGTACTTC. Translated: CASSPPWGATEQYF.

This clone has a handful of counts. The gene calls are TRBV19 and TRBJ1-5, with D perhaps TRBD1 (5 bases). The V gene lost 6 bases and the J gene lost 3 bases, with 15 bases spanning the gap. The germline V gene encodes CDR1 LNHDA and CDR2 SQIVND (reference sequence). The CDR3 consists of 15 residues. The CDR3 DNA sequence: TGTGCCAGTAGCCCTGTAGGGGTGAACAATCAGCCCCAGCATTTT. It encodes CASSPVGVNNQPQHF.

This chain uses TRBV27 with TRBJ2-2; D is undetermined. This CDR3 is 13 amino acids long. The germline gives CDR1 MNHEY, CDR2 SMNVEV (reference sequence). With 2 bases removed from V and 10 bases from J, the gap between germline ends came to 11 bases. This CDR3 is CASSLGRTPELFF. DNA for the CDR3: TGTGCCAGCAGTTTAGGCCGTACCCCGGAGCTGTTTTTT.

This clone was seen only once. The chain joins TRBV9 to TRBJ2-2, with unresolved D. Trimming pared 4 bases from V and 0 bases from J, leaving 4 bases between. This CDR3 has 13 amino acids. Per germline, CDR1 SGDLS and CDR2 YYNGEE. CDR3 nucleotide sequence: TGTGCCAGCAGCCCCCCGAACACCGGGGAGCTGTTTTTT. Amino acids: CASSPPNTGELFF.

The chain couples TRBV4-1 to TRBJ2-5, with 7 positions matching TRBD1. The J call is in doubt because the DNA end fits TRBJ2-7 better. The CDR3 has 15 residues. Germline V gives CDR1 MGHRA, CDR2 YSYEKL. CDR3 in DNA: TGCGCCAGCAGCTACCGGGGACAGAGCTCCTACGAGCAGTACTTC. Translated, it gives CASSYRGQSSYEQYF.

The chain couples TRBV5-6 to TRBJ2-1; D may be TRBD2 (5 bases). V dropped 0 bases and J dropped 1 base, with 11 bases sitting between them. This CDR3 region has 16 residues. Germline V CDR1 and CDR2: SGHDT, YYEEEE. CDR3 in DNA: TGTGCCAGCAGCTTGGAGCGGCGGGTTTCCTACAATGAGCAGTTCTTC. Its protein is CASSLERRVSYNEQFF.

The chain couples TRBV7-9 to TRBJ2-3, with 9 bases that match TRBD2. Losses at the gene ends were 5 bases for V and 0 bases for J; bases not matched to a gene: 12. Germline values: CDR1 SEHNR, CDR2 FQNEAQ (reference sequence). There are 18 residues in the CDR3. CDR3 DNA: TGTGCCAGCAGCGGGAGCGGGGGGACGCGTCGGAGCACAGATACGCAGTATTTT. The encoded protein is CASSGSGGTRRSTDTQYF.

The J gene is TRBJ1-4, the V gene TRBV9; tentatively, D is TRBD1 (5 bases). The CDR3 has 17 amino acids. Germline CDR1 SGDLS, CDR2 YYNGEE. Trimming removed 4 bases at V and 2 bases at J, with 18 bases between. The CDR3 nucleotides are TGTGCCAGCAGCCTAAACCCCGGGGGTCCTACTAATGAAAAACTGTTTTTT. This codes for CASSLNPGGPTNEKLFF.

J is TRBJ1-2 and V is TRBV19, with 7 bases that match TRBD1. V lost 5 bases, J lost 2 bases, and 5 bases stayed unmatched. CDR1 LNHDA and CDR2 SQIVND come from the germline V gene (reference sequence). This CDR3 contains 14 residues. CDR3 loop: CASSSSTGNYGYTF. The CDR3 DNA sequence: TGTGCCAGTAGTTCTTCGACAGGGAACTATGGCTACACCTTC. The whole variable domain, remainder taken from reference TRBV19 and TRBJ1-2, is DGGITQSPKYLFRKEGQNVTLSCEQNLNHDAMYWYRQDPGQGLRLIYYSQIVNDFQKGDIAEGYSVSREKKESFPLTVTSAQKNPTAFYLCASSSSTGNYGYTFGSGTRLTVV.

The chain has TRBV4-3 and TRBJ2-2, with D unresolved. Per the germline V gene, CDR1 is LGHNA and CDR2 is YSLEER. The length of the CDR3 is 15 residues. V lost 1 base and J lost 3, with 9 bases in between. The CDR3 loop is CASSQGRTHTGELFF. The CDR3 nucleotides are TGCGCCAGCAGCCAAGGACGGACCCACACCGGGGAGCTGTTTTTT.

The chain is built from TRBV19 and TRBJ1-2; 10 nucleotides match TRBD1. The germline gives CDR1 LNHDA, CDR2 SQIVND (reference sequence). Trimming removed 5 bases from V and 4 bases from J; junction bases left unmatched: 7. This CDR3 comprises 15 residues. The CDR3 nucleotides read TGTGCCAGTAGTGACGGGACAGGGGACCTCTATGGCTACACCTTC. It is translated as CASSDGTGDLYGYTF. The variable domain in full, with the rest retrieved from reference TRBV19 and TRBJ1-2, is DGGITQSPKYLFRKEGQNVTLSCEQNLNHDAMYWYRQDPGQGLRLIYYSQIVNDFQKGDIAEGYSVSREKKESFPLTVTSAQKNPTAFYLCASSDGTGDLYGYTFGSGTRLTVV.

V gene TRBV5-1 combines with J gene TRBJ2-7, with TRBD1 identical over 11 bases. Trimming took 3 bases from V and 4 from J; bases not matched to a gene: 3. Germline V gene data show CDR1 as SGHRS and CDR2 as YFSETQ. The CDR3 is 14 residues long. The CDR3 nucleotides are TGCGCCAGCAGCTCCGGGACAGGGGGATACGAGCAGTACTTC. It encodes CASSSGTGGYEQYF.

The chain employs TRBV4-3 and TRBJ1-4; tentative D call: TRBD1 (6 bases). Trimming left V 4 bases short and J 3 bases short, with 15 bases between. There are 16 residues in the CDR3. CDR1 is LGHNA and CDR2 is YSLEER in the germline V gene. CDR3 bases: TGCGCCAGCAGCCCTATCGGGACACCCGCTAATGAAAAACTGTTTTTT. This gives the protein CASSPIGTPANEKLFF.